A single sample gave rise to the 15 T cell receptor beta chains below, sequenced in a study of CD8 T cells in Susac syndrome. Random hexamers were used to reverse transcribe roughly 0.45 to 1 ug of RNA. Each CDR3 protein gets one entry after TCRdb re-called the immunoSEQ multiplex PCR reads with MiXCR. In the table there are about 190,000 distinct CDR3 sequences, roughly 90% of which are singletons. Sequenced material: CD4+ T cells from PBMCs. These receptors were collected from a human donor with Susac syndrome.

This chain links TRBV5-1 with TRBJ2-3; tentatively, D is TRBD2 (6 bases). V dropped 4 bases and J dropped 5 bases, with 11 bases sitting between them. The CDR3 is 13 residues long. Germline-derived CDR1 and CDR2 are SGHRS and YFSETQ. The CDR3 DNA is TGCGCCAGCAGCCCGGGGAGGATAGATACGCAGTATTTT. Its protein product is CASSPGRIDTQYF.

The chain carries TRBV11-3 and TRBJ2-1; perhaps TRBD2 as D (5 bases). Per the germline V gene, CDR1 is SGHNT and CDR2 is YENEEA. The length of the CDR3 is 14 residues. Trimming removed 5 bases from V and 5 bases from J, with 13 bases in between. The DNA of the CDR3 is TGTGCCAGCAGCAGGGAGTCCACCGACAATGAGCAGTTCTTC. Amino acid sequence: CASSRESTDNEQFF. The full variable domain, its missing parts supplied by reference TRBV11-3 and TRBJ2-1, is EAGVVQSPRYKIIEKKQPVAFWCNPISGHNTLYWYLQNLGQGPELLIRYENEEAVDDSQLPKDRFSAERLKGVDSTLKIQPAELGDSAVYLCASSRESTDNEQFFGPGTRLTVL.

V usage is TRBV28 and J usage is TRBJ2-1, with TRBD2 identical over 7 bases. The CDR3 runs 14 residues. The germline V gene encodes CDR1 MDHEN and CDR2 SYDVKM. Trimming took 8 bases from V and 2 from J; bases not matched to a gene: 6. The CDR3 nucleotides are TGTGCCAGCCGCCCGGCGGGAGCCTACAATGAGCAGTTCTTC. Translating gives CASRPAGAYNEQFF.

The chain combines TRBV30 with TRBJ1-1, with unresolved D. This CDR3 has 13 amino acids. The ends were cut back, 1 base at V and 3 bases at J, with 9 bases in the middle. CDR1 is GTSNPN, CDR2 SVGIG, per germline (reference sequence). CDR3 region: CAWSDDGDTEAFF. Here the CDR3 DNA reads TGTGCCTGGAGTGATGACGGAGACACTGAAGCTTTCTTT.

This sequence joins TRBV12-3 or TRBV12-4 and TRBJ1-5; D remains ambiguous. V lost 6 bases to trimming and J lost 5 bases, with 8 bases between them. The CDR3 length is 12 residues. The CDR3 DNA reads TGTGCCAGCAGAGTGGGAGATCAGCCCCAGCATTTT. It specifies CASRVGDQPQHF.

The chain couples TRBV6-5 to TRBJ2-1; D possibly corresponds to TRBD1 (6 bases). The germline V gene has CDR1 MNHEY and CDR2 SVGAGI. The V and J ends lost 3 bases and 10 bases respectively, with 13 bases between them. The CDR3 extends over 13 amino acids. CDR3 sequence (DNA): TGTGCCAGCAGTTATTTTCAGGGGATGGAGCAGTTCTTC. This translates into CASSYFQGMEQFF.

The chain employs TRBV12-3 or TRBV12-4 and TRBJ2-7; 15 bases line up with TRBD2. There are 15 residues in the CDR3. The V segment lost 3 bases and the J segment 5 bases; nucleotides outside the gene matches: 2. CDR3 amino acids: CASSLGLAGGHEQYF. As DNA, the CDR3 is TGTGCCAGCAGTTTGGGACTAGCGGGAGGCCACGAGCAGTACTTC.

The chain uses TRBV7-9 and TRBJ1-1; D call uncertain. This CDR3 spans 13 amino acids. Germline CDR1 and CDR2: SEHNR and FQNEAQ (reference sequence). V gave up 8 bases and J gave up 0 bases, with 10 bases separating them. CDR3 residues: CASEEEMNTEAFF. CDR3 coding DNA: TGTGCCAGCGAGGAGGAGATGAACACTGAAGCTTTCTTT.

DNA of the CDR3: TGTGCCAGCAGCTTGATCGGCCGGAAGTCTAATGAAGCTTTCTTT. It translates to CASSLIGRKSNEAFF. The chain employs TRBV5-4 and TRBJ1-1, with D uncertain. V lost 1 base to trimming and J lost 7 bases, with 17 bases between them. Germline CDR1 and CDR2: SGHNT and YYREEE (reference sequence). CDR3 size: 15 residues. Looking up the rest from reference TRBV5-4 and TRBJ1-1 gives the full variable domain: ETGVTQSPTHLIKTRGQQVTLRCSSQSGHNTVSWYQQALGQGPQFIFQYYREEENGRGNFPPRFSGLQFPNYSSELNVNALELDDSALYLCASSLIGRKSNEAFFGQGTRLTVV.

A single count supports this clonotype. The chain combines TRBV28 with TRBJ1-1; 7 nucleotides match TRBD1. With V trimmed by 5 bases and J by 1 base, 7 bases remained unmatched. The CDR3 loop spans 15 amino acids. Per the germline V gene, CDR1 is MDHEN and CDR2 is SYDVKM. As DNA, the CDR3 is TGTGCCAGCAGTACCACAGGGGTGTCGAACACTGAAGCTTTCTTT. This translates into CASSTTGVSNTEAFF.

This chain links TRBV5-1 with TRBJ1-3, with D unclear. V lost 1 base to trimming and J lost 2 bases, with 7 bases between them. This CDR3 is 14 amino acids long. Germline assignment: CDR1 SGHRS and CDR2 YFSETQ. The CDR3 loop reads CASSLTETGNTIYF. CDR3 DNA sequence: TGCGCCAGCAGCTTGACAGAGACTGGAAACACCATATATTTT. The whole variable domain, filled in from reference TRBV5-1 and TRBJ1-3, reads KAGVTQTPRYLIKTRGQQVTLSCSPISGHRSVSWYQQTPGQGLQFLFEYFSETQRNKGNFPGRFSGRQFSNSRSEMNVSTLELGDSALYLCASSLTETGNTIYFGEGSWLTVV.

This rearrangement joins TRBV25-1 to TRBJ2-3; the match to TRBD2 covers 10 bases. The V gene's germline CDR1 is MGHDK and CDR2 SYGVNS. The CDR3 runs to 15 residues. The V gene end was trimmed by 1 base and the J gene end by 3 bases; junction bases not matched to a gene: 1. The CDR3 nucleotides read TGTGCCAGCAGTGAATTAGCGGGGGGTACAGATACGCAGTATTTT. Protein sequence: CASSELAGGTDTQYF.

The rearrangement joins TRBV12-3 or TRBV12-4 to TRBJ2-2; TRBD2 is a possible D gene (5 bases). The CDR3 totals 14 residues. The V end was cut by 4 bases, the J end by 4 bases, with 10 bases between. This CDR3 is CASSYEGSTGELFF. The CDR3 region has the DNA TGTGCCAGCAGTTACGAAGGGAGCACCGGGGAGCTGTTTTTT.

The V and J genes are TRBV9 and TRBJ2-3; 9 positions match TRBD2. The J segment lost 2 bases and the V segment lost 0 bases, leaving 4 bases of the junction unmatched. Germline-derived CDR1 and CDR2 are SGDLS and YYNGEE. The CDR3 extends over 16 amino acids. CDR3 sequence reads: CASSVGLAGFTDTQYF. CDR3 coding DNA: TGTGCCAGCAGCGTAGGGCTAGCGGGATTCACAGATACGCAGTATTTT. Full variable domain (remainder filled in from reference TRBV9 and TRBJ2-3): DSGVTQTPKHLITATGQRVTLRCSPRSGDLSVYWYQQSLDQGLQFLIQYYNGEERAKGNILERFSAQQFPDLHSELNLSSLELGDSALYFCASSVGLAGFTDTQYFGPGTRLTVL.

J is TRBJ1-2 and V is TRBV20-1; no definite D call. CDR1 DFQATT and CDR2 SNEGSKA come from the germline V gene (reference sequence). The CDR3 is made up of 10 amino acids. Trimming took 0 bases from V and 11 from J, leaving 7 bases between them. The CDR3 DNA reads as TGCAGTGCTAGAGATCCTGGGTACACCTTC. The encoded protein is CSARDPGYTF.